The sequence of this TCR beta chain was determined in a study of naive and memory T cell subsets. Study-wide findings and caveats: Activation and differentiation may alter RNA-based TCR counts. From naive to CM, EM and EMRA, diversity decreased and Gini increased. A few larger clonotypes appeared in naive repertoires, especially CD8, possibly memory cells re-expressing CD45RA.

An equimolar mix of two oligonucleotides served as the beta constant-region primer for TRBC1 and TRBC2. Nested alpha and beta constant-region primers with the SP2 primer drove four PCR rounds on ligated cDNA. Ligation attached a single-stranded oligonucleotide with a 12-nucleotide UMI and the SP2 primer to the cDNA 3' end. TCRdb recomputed calls from the UMI-ligation and nested PCR reads with MiXCR, one row per CDR3 protein. The profile covers about 150,000 distinct CDR3 sequences, with 20% to 25% appearing a single time and about 0.11% taken by the ten largest. Worth noting for this clonotype: Its specificity is not known.

The CDR3 runs to 14 residues. The V end was cut by 7 bases, the J end by 6 bases, with 15 bases between. Germline lookup yields CDR1 SNHLY and CDR2 FYNNEI. The chain is built from TRBV2 and TRBJ2-2, with TRBD2 as a possible D gene (5 bases). Source material: naive CD4+ T cells from blood. This TCR was recovered from a human donor in good health. CDR3 DNA: TGTGCCAGCAATACGGGATCTCACGCCGGGGAGCTGTTTTTT. The encoded protein is CASNTGSHAGELFF.